The source of this T cell receptor (beta chain) is a study of cytomegalovirus exposure and HLA in healthy donors. Whole-study context: It was reported in a later analysis that the roughly 120 validation repertoires used the same platform as the 550 to 850 first-cohort repertoires.

The CDR3 contains 16 residues. V shed 5 bases and J shed 3 bases, with 16 bases lying between them. In germline, CDR1 is SEHNR, CDR2 FQNEAQ (reference sequence). The study, taken as a whole, reports: The study listed some 160 cytomegalovirus-associated TCR beta chains. The authors confirmed in vitro that three CMV-associated chains were specific for CMV antigens.

As concerns this clone: Its matching antigen is unknown.

Only in-frame clones appear in the TCRdb table, and some are missing; sequencing was by immunoSEQ multiplex PCR. Here the sample spans about 140,000 clones, 70% to 90% being singletons. The V gene is TRBV7-9, the J gene TRBJ1-4; D is perhaps TRBD1 (5 bases). This receptor was obtained from a woman in her 30s in good health and CMV-seronegative. The specimen was PBMCs. CDR3 protein: CASSPLSGVANEKLFF. The CDR3 nucleotides are TGTGCCAGCAGCCCCCTGTCGGGGGTGGCTAATGAAAAACTGTTTTTT.